This T cell receptor beta chain was profiled in a study of early T cells in non-severe SARS-CoV-2 infection. Looking at the study overall: Chains stayed unpaired after sequencing of bulk RNA from unsorted whole blood.

Study-wide results and limits: VDJdb matching skewed toward anti-spike CD8 responses, missing private and CD4 specificities.

This clonotype was counted only a few times. Antigen unknown. Individual cDNA molecules were tagged with unique molecular identifiers. TCRdb reprocessed the 5' RACE reads with MiXCR, giving one entry per CDR3 protein. Of tens of thousands of distinct CDR3 sequences in the sample, about 13% were seen once. V was shortened by 6 bases and J by 6 bases, with 13 bases between the two germline ends. The CDR3 runs 13 residues. Germline V CDR1 and CDR2: MNHEY, SVGEGT. This sequence was found in an adult who was a healthcare worker with PCR-confirmed SARS-CoV-2 infection or an uninfected control (not recorded which). The sample consisted of whole blood. V is TRBV6-2 or TRBV6-3 and J is TRBJ2-3, with D possibly being TRBD1 (5 bases). CDR3 region: CASRDTLWDTQYF. CDR3 coding DNA: TGTGCCAGCAGGGACACCCTTTGGGATACGCAGTATTTT.